These 9 T cell receptor beta chains originate from one sample sequenced in a study of control samples from healthy donors and cancer patients. Clones were read by immunoSEQ multiplex PCR, and TCRdb kept only the in-frame ones, dropping some. The sample yields some 120,000 clones, approximately 90% seen once. The sequenced sample consisted of PBMCs. Source of these receptors: a woman aged 45-59 years with colorectal cancer.

V usage is TRBV28 and J usage is TRBJ1-5; D perhaps matches TRBD1 (5 bases). The V end lost 7 bases, the J end lost 9 bases, and 25 bases lay between the germline ends. CDR1 and CDR2 from the germline V gene are MDHEN and SYDVKM. This CDR3 has 16 residues. The CDR3 DNA reads as TGTGCCAGCACCGACCCCGGGGCGCCCGGCGTGTTGCCCCAGCATTTT. It translates to CASTDPGAPGVLPQHF. Full variable domain (missing parts from reference TRBV28 and TRBJ1-5): DVKVTQSSRYLVKRTGEKVFLECVQDMDHENMFWYRQDPGLGLRLIYFSYDVKMKEKGDIPEGYSVSREKKERFSLILESASTNQTSMYLCASTDPGAPGVLPQHFGDGTRLSIL.

This chain connects TRBV5-8 to TRBJ1-5; 8 bases match TRBD1. V was clipped by 7 bases and J by 4 bases; unmatched bases: 10. This CDR3 is built from 15 residues. CDR1 is SGHTS, CDR2 YDEGEE, per germline. Here the CDR3 reads CASRSQGAPNQPQHF. Written as DNA, the CDR3 is TGTGCCAGCCGAAGTCAGGGGGCGCCGAATCAGCCCCAGCATTTT.

This clone was seen a single time. CDR3: CASSLTSGTGLGEQYF. The CDR3 nucleotides are TGCGCCAGCAGCTTGACTTCCGGGACAGGCCTGGGGGAGCAGTACTTC. V gene TRBV5-1 combines with J gene TRBJ2-7; TRBD1 aligns across 8 bases. V lost 1 base and J lost 7; bases outside the gene matches: 13. Germline CDR1 is SGHRS and CDR2 is YFSETQ. This CDR3 contains 16 residues.

This rearrangement joins TRBV5-1 to TRBJ1-3, with D tentatively TRBD1 (5 bases). CDR1 SGHRS and CDR2 YFSETQ come from the germline V gene. CDR3 length: 17 amino acids. V was pared by 3 bases and J by 0 bases, with 16 bases between. In DNA, the CDR3 is TGCGCCAGCAGCTCCCGCTTTGGCGACAGCTCTGGAAACACCATATATTTT. Protein product: CASSSRFGDSSGNTIYF.

V gene TRBV28 combines with J gene TRBJ1-3, with 7 bases that match TRBD1. Germline CDR1 is MDHEN and CDR2 is SYDVKM. There are 15 residues in the CDR3. The J segment lost 0 bases and the V segment lost 7 bases, leaving 6 bases of the junction unmatched. DNA of the CDR3: TGTGCCAGCACCCCAGGGGGGGGCTCTGGAAACACCATATATTTT. Residues: CASTPGGGSGNTIYF.

J is TRBJ2-7 and V is TRBV4-1; possibly TRBD2 for D (5 bases). The CDR3 is made up of 15 amino acids. Germline V gives CDR1 MGHRA, CDR2 YSYEKL. The V gene lost 2 bases and the J gene lost 0 bases, with 11 bases spanning the gap. The CDR3 DNA reads TGCGCCAGCAGCCAAATAACGGGAAGCTCCTACGAGCAGTACTTC. Residues: CASSQITGSSYEQYF.

The chain carries TRBV2 and TRBJ1-1, with D perhaps matching TRBD1 (6 bases). CDR3 length equals 13 residues. The ends were cut back, 4 bases at V and 4 bases at J, with 10 bases in the middle. The germline V gene has CDR1 SNHLY and CDR2 FYNNEI. The CDR3 sequence: CASSVLQGTEAFF. CDR3 nucleotides: TGTGCCAGCAGTGTGTTACAGGGCACTGAAGCTTTCTTT.

The rearrangement uses TRBV6-5 and TRBJ1-5; 7 bases fit TRBD1. The length of the CDR3 is 15 residues. In germline, CDR1 is MNHEY, CDR2 SVGAGI. Trimming removed 5 bases from V and 7 bases from J; junction bases left unmatched: 11. The CDR3 region is CASSPDRESGQPQHF. CDR3 DNA: TGTGCCAGCAGTCCCGACAGGGAAAGCGGGCAGCCCCAGCATTTT.

The chain carries TRBV30 and TRBJ2-5; D is uncertain. V lost 0 bases, J lost 2 bases, and 16 bases lay in between. The CDR3 totals 16 residues. The germline CDR1 and CDR2 sequences are GTSNPN and SVGIG (reference sequence). CDR3 region: CAWSVGRQAGQETQYF. The CDR3 nucleotides are TGTGCCTGGAGTGTAGGTCGGCAGGCCGGGCAAGAGACCCAGTACTTC.